Shown below are 7 T cell receptor beta chains from a single sample sequenced in a study of T cell responses to AZD1222 COVID-19 vaccine. TCRdb's table, derived via immunoSEQ multiplex PCR, lists solely in-frame clones and lacks some. The sample has around 140,000 clones; approximately 85% are singletons. The specimen was peripheral blood, collected 28 days after the second dose of the MenACWY control vaccine. These receptors all come from an adult who received the MenACWY meningococcal vaccine as a control.

To note about this clone: Other DNA variants within this sample encode the same CDR3. The chain is built from TRBV5-1 and TRBJ1-1; maybe TRBD1 (5 bases). The germline V and J ends were trimmed by 0 bases and 1 base, with 10 bases remaining between them. Germline V gene data show CDR1 as SGHRS and CDR2 as YFSETQ. The CDR3 spans 15 residues. The CDR3 nucleotides are TGCGCCAGCAGCTTGGCCCCGGGGGGGAACACTGAAGCTTTCTTT. It specifies CASSLAPGGNTEAFF.

V usage is TRBV5-1 and J usage is TRBJ1-3, with unresolved D. CDR3 size: 15 residues. The V end lost 0 bases, the J end lost 4 bases, and 11 bases lay between the germline ends. Germline CDR1 SGHRS, CDR2 YFSETQ. The DNA for the CDR3 is TGCGCCAGCAGCTTGGCGGAGGCAGTCGGAAACACCATATATTTT. Protein: CASSLAEAVGNTIYF. The whole variable domain, filled in from reference TRBV5-1 and TRBJ1-3, reads KAGVTQTPRYLIKTRGQQVTLSCSPISGHRSVSWYQQTPGQGLQFLFEYFSETQRNKGNFPGRFSGRQFSNSRSEMNVSTLELGDSALYLCASSLAEAVGNTIYFGEGSWLTVV.

The genes are TRBV7-3 and TRBJ2-5; no clear D gene. The length of the CDR3 is 14 residues. V was trimmed by 1 base and J by 3 bases, leaving 9 bases between them. The germline V gene encodes CDR1 SGHTA and CDR2 FQGTGA. The CDR3 bases are TGTGCCAGCAGCTTAAGGACGGAAGAAGAGACCCAGTACTTC. Its protein product is CASSLRTEEETQYF.

The chain employs TRBV5-8 and TRBJ1-5, with D unclear. V was shortened by 4 bases and J by 11 bases, with 19 bases between the two germline ends. The CDR3 contains 14 residues. Germline values: CDR1 SGHTS, CDR2 YDEGEE. The CDR3 region is CASSPYSQVLAQHF. The CDR3 DNA is TGTGCCAGCAGCCCTTATAGTCAGGTTTTGGCCCAGCATTTT.

This chain joins TRBV7-9 and TRBJ2-1; 8 bases are shared with TRBD2. The CDR3 totals 16 residues. The V gene's germline CDR1 is SEHNR and CDR2 FQNEAQ (reference sequence). V dropped 6 bases and J dropped 5; count of bases not matched to a gene: 12. CDR3 protein: CASRLPTSGRDNEQFF. CDR3 coding DNA: TGTGCCAGCAGGCTACCGACGAGCGGGAGAGACAATGAGCAGTTCTTC.

This chain connects TRBV4-1 to TRBJ1-3, with 8 nucleotides matching TRBD1. CDR3 length: 17 amino acids. From germline, CDR1 is MGHRA and CDR2 YSYEKL. J was trimmed by 0 bases and V by 1 base; bases with no gene match: 5. DNA for the CDR3: TGCGCCAGCAGCCAAGTAAGAGACAGGGGCTCTGGAAACACCATATATTTT. It specifies CASSQVRDRGSGNTIYF.

The table lists this clone with a count of one. The chain couples TRBV18 to TRBJ1-1, with 10 bases aligning to TRBD1. From germline, CDR1 is KGHSH and CDR2 LQKENI. The CDR3 spans 15 residues. The V and J ends lost 6 bases and 7 bases, in that order; junction bases with no gene match: 11. The CDR3 DNA reads TGTGCCAGCTCTCACGGACAGGGGGGGTCGGATGAAGCTTTCTTT. Amino acid sequence: CASSHGQGGSDEAFF.